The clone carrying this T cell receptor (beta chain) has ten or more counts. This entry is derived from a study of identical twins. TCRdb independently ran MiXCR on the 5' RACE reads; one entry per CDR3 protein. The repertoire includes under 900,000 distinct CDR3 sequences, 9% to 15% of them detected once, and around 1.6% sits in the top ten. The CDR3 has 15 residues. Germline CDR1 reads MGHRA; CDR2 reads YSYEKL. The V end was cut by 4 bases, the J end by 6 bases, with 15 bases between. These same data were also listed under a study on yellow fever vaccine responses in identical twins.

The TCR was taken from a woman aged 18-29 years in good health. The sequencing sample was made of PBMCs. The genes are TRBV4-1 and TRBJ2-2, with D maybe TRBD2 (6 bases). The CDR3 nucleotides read TGCGCCAGCAGCCTCTCCGGGAGCGTTGCCGGGGAGCTGTTTTTT. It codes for CASSLSGSVAGELFF.